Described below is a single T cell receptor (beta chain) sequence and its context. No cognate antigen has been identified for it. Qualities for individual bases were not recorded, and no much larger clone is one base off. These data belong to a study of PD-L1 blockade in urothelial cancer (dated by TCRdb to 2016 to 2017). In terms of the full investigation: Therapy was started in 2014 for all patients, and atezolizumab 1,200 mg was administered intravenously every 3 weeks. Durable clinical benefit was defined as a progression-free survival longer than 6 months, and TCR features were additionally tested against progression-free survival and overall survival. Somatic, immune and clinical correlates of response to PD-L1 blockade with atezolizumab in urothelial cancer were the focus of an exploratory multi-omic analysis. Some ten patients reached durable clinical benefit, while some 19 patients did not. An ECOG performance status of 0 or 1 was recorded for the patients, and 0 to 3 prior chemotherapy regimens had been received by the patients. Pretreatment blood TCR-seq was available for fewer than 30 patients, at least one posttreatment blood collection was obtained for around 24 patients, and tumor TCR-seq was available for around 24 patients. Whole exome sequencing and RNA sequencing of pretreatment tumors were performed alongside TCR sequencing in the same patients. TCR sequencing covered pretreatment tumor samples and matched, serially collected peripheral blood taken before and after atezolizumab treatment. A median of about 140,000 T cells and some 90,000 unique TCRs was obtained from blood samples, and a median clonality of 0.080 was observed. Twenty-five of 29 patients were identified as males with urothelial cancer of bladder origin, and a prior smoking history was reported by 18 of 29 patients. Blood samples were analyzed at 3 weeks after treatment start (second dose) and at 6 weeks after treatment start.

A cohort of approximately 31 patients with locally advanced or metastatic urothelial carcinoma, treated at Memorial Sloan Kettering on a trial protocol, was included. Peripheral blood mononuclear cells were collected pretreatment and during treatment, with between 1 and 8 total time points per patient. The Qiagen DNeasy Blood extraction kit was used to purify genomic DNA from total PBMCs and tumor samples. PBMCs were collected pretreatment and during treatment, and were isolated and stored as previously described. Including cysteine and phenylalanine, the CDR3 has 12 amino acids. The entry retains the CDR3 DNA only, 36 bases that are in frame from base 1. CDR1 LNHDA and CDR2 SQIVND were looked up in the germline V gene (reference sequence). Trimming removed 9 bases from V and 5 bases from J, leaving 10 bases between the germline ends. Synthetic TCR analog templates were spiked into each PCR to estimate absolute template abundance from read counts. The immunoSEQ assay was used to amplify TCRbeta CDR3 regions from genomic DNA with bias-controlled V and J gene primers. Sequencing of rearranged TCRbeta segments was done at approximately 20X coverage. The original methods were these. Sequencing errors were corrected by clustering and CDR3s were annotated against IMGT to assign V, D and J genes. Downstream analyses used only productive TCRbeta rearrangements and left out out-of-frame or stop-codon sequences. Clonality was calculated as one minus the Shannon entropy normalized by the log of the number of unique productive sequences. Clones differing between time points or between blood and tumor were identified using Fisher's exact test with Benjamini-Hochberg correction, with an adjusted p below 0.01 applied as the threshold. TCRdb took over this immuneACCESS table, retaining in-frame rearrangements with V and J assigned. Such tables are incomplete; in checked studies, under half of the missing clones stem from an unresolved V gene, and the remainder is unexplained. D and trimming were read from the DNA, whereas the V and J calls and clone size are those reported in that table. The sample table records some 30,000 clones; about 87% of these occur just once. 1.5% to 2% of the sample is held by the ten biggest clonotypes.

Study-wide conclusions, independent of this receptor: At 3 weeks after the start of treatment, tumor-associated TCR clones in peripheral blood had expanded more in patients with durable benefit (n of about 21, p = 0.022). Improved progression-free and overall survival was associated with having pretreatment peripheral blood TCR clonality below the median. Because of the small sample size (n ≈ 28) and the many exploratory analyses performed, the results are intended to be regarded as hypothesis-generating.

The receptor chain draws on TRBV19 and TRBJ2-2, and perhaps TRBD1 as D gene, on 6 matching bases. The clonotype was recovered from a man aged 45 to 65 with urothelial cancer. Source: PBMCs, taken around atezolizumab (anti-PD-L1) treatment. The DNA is TGTGCCAGCACCGACAGGACCGGGGAGCTGTTTTTT. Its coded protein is CASTDRTGELFF.